This paragraph reports one T cell receptor (beta chain). The antigen is not known. Deletions cut 2 bases from V and 5 bases from J, with 3 bases between. CDR3 length equals 11 residues. The germline CDR1 and CDR2 sequences are SGHRS and YFSETQ. Specified time point: week 11, during vaccination. Vaccination used 300 ug of mutant IDH1 20-mer peptide per dose, with topical imiquimod. The method was immunoSEQ multiplex PCR; TCRdb's version includes in-frame clones alone and lacks a portion of them. The sample has approximately 61,000 clones; about four fifths are singletons. The sample belongs to a study of a mutant IDH1 vaccine in newly diagnosed glioma. Background on the study: Eight vaccine injections were given to patients in weeks 1, 3, 5, 7, 11, 15, 19 and 23. Before enrollment, patients got radiotherapy alone, temozolomide alone, or mostly the combination. The start of vaccination came 4-6 weeks after radiotherapy alone, or with temozolomide cycles. The study, taken as a whole, reports: Immune responses induced by vaccination arose in approximately 92% of the patients.

The sequences come from PBMCs, collected from a glioma patient whose treatment included an IDH1 peptide vaccine. This TCR derives from a middle-aged man with glioma. The chain employs TRBV5-1 and TRBJ2-3, with D hard to call. CDR3 in amino acids: CASSLEDTQYF. The CDR3 nucleotides read TGCGCCAGCAGCTTAGAAGATACGCAGTATTTT.